These 19 T cell receptor beta chains came from one sample sequenced in a study of cytomegalovirus exposure and HLA in healthy donors. Primers for the PCR totalled 60 Vbeta and 13 Jbeta. Produced via immunoSEQ multiplex PCR; TCRdb's table is partial and in-frame only. The profile shows about 170,000 clones, roughly 80% of them singletons. Sequenced: PBMCs. These receptors were obtained from a woman between 18 and 29 years old in good health and CMV-seronegative.

Written as DNA, the CDR3 is TGTGCCACCCGGCCTCCATTCGGGGTGTATGGCTACACCTTC. Translated, it gives CATRPPFGVYGYTF. The chain uses TRBV7-9 and TRBJ1-2; D remains unclear. The V end lost 10 bases, the J end lost 5 bases, and 20 bases lay between the germline ends. The germline V gene encodes CDR1 SEHNR and CDR2 FQNEAQ (reference sequence). This CDR3 region has 14 residues.

The V gene is TRBV18, the J gene TRBJ1-5; D remains ambiguous. Germline V gene data show CDR1 as KGHSH and CDR2 as LQKENI. Trimming took off 3 bases at V and 7 bases at J, with 16 bases between the two ends. This CDR3 contains 15 residues. Written as DNA, the CDR3 is TGTGCCAGCTCACCTCAGGCACAGCGGGAACAGCCCCAGCATTTT. Protein: CASSPQAQREQPQHF.

In its sample, this clone was seen once. The chain couples TRBV28 to TRBJ1-2; D possibly corresponds to TRBD1 (5 bases). The CDR3 covers 15 residues. Per the germline V gene, CDR1 is MDHEN and CDR2 is SYDVKM. V lost 5 bases, J lost 1 base, and 14 bases lay in between. CDR3 nucleotide sequence: TGTGCCAGCAGTCCGCCGGGGGGGATTAACTATGGCTACACCTTC. This gives the protein CASSPPGGINYGYTF.

The chain joins TRBV28 to TRBJ2-7; maybe TRBD1 (5 bases). V was cut by 4 bases and J by 5 bases, with 12 bases left in between. Germline V CDR1 and CDR2: MDHEN, SYDVKM. The CDR3 loop spans 13 amino acids. CDR3 bases: TGTGCCAGCAGTTCCCCCAGGGCCCACGAGCAGTACTTC. Protein sequence: CASSSPRAHEQYF.

The V call is TRBV30, the J call TRBJ2-7; 11 positions match TRBD2. CDR3 size: 14 residues. Per the germline V gene, CDR1 is GTSNPN and CDR2 is SVGIG (reference sequence). The V segment lost 0 bases and the J segment 13 bases; nucleotides outside the gene matches: 11. The CDR3 protein is CAWSVSPSGRSIYF. CDR3 nucleotides: TGTGCCTGGAGTGTATCTCCTAGCGGGAGGAGTATTTACTTC. The variable domain in full, completed from reference TRBV30 and TRBJ2-7, reads SQTIHQWPATLVQPVGSPLSLECTVEGTSNPNLYWYRQAAGRGLQLLFYSVGIGQISSEVPQNLSASRPQDRQFILSSKKLLLSDSGFYLCAWSVSPSGRSIYFGPGTRLTVT.

For this clone: One end of the junction fails to match germline, which may point to a read error. The chain is built from TRBV7-9 and TRBJ2-7; 13 nucleotides match TRBD2. The CDR3 has 16 residues. Germline V gives CDR1 SEHNR, CDR2 FQNEAQ (reference sequence). The CDR3 loop reads CSSSLIGLAGAYEQYF. The CDR3 coding sequence is TGTTCCAGCAGCTTAATCGGACTAGCGGGAGCCTACGAGCAGTACTTC.

The genes are TRBV4-3 and TRBJ2-2; the D gene is possibly TRBD2 (6 bases). The CDR3 is 15 amino acids. The germline V and J ends were trimmed by 2 bases and 5 bases, with 12 bases remaining between them. Germline lookup yields CDR1 LGHNA and CDR2 YSLEER. This chain's CDR3 is CASSQSGVRTGELFF. For the CDR3, the DNA is TGCGCCAGCAGCCAATCGGGAGTACGTACCGGGGAGCTGTTTTTT.

V and J are TRBV4-3 and TRBJ2-5, with TRBD2 as a possible D gene (7 bases). CDR3 length: 15 amino acids. Germline V gives CDR1 LGHNA, CDR2 YSLEER. V dropped 1 base and J dropped 5 bases, with 14 bases sitting between them. The CDR3 loop reads CASSQVGGEGETQYF. The CDR3 DNA reads as TGCGCCAGCAGCCAAGTAGGGGGGGAGGGTGAGACCCAGTACTTC.

This chain joins TRBV6-5 and TRBJ1-4; 7 bases agree with TRBD1. This CDR3 is 16 amino acids long. The germline CDR1 and CDR2 sequences are MNHEY and SVGAGI. V gave up 4 bases and J gave up 2 bases; unmatched junction bases: 7. The CDR3, as DNA: TGTGCCAGCAGTTTTGACAGGGTGGCGACTAATGAAAAACTGTTTTTT. Translation gives CASSFDRVATNEKLFF.

This sequence joins TRBV5-1 and TRBJ2-1; the match to TRBD1 covers 7 bases. Germline CDR1 and CDR2: SGHRS and YFSETQ. The CDR3 is 14 residues long. The V gene end was trimmed by 0 bases and the J gene end by 8 bases; junction bases not matched to a gene: 5. The DNA for the CDR3 is TGCGCCAGCAGCTTGGGACAGGGTGGCGATGAGCAGTTCTTC. The encoded protein is CASSLGQGGDEQFF.

This chain connects TRBV25-1 to TRBJ1-1; 7 bases map to TRBD1. Germline V gene sequence: CDR1 MGHDK, CDR2 SYGVNS. The CDR3 is made up of 14 amino acids. V shed 10 bases and J 6 bases; nucleotides not matched to a gene: 14. The CDR3 protein is CATREAQGVAEAFF. The CDR3 bases are TGTGCCACCCGAGAAGCCCAGGGGGTCGCTGAAGCTTTCTTT.

This rearrangement joins TRBV5-1 to TRBJ1-5; 10 bases line up with TRBD1. Per germline, CDR1 SGHRS and CDR2 YFSETQ. This CDR3 has 14 residues. V dropped 4 bases and J dropped 7; count of bases not matched to a gene: 5. CDR3 DNA: TGCGCCAGCAGCCTGGGACAGGGGTTCCAGCCCCAGCATTTT. This translates into CASSLGQGFQPQHF.

This chain joins TRBV14 and TRBJ2-1, with 12 bases aligning to TRBD2. The CDR3 sequence is 16 residues long. V lost 1 base, J lost 2 bases, and 0 bases stayed unmatched. From germline, CDR1 is SGHDN and CDR2 FVKESK. CDR3 loop: CASSQGTSGTYNEQFF. The CDR3 region has the DNA TGTGCCAGCAGCCAAGGGACTAGCGGGACCTACAATGAGCAGTTCTTC.

The chain uses TRBV7-8 and TRBJ1-1, with 7 bases fitting TRBD1. CDR3 size: 15 residues. Germline V gene data show CDR1 as SGHVS and CDR2 as FQNEAQ. With 5 bases clipped from V and 9 bases from J, the junction kept 15 bases outside the gene matches. In DNA form, the CDR3 reads TGTGCCAGCAGCACGGGGACAGCGGATAATTCTAAAGCTTTCTTT. Encoded protein: CASSTGTADNSKAFF.

The V call is TRBV25-1, the J call TRBJ1-1; TRBD1 matches at 7 bases. The germline V gene has CDR1 MGHDK and CDR2 SYGVNS. This CDR3 is 18 amino acids long. J was trimmed by 4 bases and V by 5 bases; bases with no gene match: 19. CDR3 coding DNA: TGTGCCAGCAGTTCAATGCGACAGGGACGAATGTTGGTCACTGAAGCTTTCTTT. Its translation: CASSSMRQGRMLVTEAFF.

The V gene is TRBV10-3, the J gene TRBJ2-7; the D gene is possibly TRBD2 (5 bases). The CDR3 is made up of 16 amino acids. V lost 3 bases to trimming and J lost 4 bases, with 19 bases between them. The germline CDR1 and CDR2 sequences are ENHRY and SYGVKD. CDR3 region: CAISDSNPWRIYEQYF. DNA of the CDR3: TGTGCCATCAGTGATAGCAACCCCTGGAGGATTTACGAGCAGTACTTC.

This chain connects TRBV6-1 to TRBJ2-7; TRBD2 matches at 8 bases. This CDR3 is built from 15 residues. With V trimmed by 5 bases and J by 3 bases, 9 bases remained unmatched. The V gene's germline CDR1 is MNHNS and CDR2 SASEGT. In nucleotides, the CDR3 is TGTGCCAGCAGTCGAACCGGTCGGGAGGGCTACGAGCAGTACTTC. Translating gives CASSRTGREGYEQYF.

V and J are TRBV13 and TRBJ2-3; D is undetermined. The length of the CDR3 is 16 residues. Germline V CDR1 and CDR2: PRHDT, FYEKMQ (reference sequence). Trimming took 2 bases from V and 5 from J, leaving 17 bases between them. CDR3 DNA: TGTGCCAGCAGCTTACTAGATCCTGAAGATGGAGATACGCAGTATTTT. It codes for CASSLLDPEDGDTQYF.

The chain is built from TRBV11-3 and TRBJ2-7; D perhaps matches TRBD2 (6 bases). There are 15 residues in the CDR3. V was clipped by 1 base and J by 6 bases, with 16 bases between them. Per the germline V gene, CDR1 is SGHNT and CDR2 is YENEEA. Here the CDR3 reads CASSLAGVGLVEQYF. The CDR3 DNA is TGTGCCAGCAGCTTAGCGGGAGTAGGTCTTGTCGAGCAGTACTTC.